The clone carrying this T cell receptor beta chain was seen a handful of times. These data belong to a study of T cells after somatic rescue of genetic block. The CDR3 is 13 residues long. The germline V and J ends were trimmed by 4 bases and 4 bases, with 10 bases remaining between them. Germline-derived CDR1 and CDR2 are SGHTA and FQGNSA. Libraries were prepared by immunoSEQ multiplex PCR; TCRdb keeps only in-frame clonotypes and omits some of them. In the table there are over 8,000 clones, 65% to 90% of which are singletons. This TCR was recovered from a boy younger than 18. The sequenced sample consisted of peripheral blood mononuclear cells (PBMCs). This chain uses TRBV7-2 with TRBJ1-2; D is perhaps TRBD1 (6 bases). CDR3 region: CASSSTGGYGYTF. CDR3 nucleotide sequence: TGTGCCAGCAGCTCGACAGGAGGCTATGGCTACACCTTC.